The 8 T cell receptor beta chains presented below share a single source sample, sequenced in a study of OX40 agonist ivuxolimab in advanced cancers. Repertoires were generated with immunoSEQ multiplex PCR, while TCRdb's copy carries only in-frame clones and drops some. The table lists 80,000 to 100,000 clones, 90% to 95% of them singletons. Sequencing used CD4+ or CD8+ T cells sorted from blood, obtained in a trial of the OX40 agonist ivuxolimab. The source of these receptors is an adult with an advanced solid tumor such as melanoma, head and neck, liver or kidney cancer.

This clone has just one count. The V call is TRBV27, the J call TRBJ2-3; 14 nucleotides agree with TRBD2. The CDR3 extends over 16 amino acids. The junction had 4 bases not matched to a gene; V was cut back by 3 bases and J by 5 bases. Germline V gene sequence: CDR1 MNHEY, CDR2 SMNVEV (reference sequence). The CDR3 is CASSLGLAGDGDTQYF. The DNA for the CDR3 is TGTGCCAGCAGTTTGGGACTAGCGGGAGATGGAGATACGCAGTATTTT.

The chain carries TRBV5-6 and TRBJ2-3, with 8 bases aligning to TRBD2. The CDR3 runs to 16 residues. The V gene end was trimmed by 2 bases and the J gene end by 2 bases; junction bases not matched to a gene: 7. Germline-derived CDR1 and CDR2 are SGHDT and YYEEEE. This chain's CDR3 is CASSFRLASYTDTQYF. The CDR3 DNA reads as TGTGCCAGCAGCTTCCGACTAGCGAGTTACACAGATACGCAGTATTTT.

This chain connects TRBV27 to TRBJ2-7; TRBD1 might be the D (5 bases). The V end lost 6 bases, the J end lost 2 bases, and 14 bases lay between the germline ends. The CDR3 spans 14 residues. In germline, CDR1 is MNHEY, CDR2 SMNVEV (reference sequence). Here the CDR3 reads CASRGGAATYEQYF. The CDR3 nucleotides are TGTGCCAGCAGGGGTGGGGCAGCGACCTACGAGCAGTACTTC.

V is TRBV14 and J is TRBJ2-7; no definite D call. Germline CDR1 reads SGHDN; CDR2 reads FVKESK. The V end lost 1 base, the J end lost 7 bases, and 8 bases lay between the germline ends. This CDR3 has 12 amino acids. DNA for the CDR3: TGTGCCAGCAGCCAAGGGTGGGGAGAGCAGTACTTC. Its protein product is CASSQGWGEQYF.

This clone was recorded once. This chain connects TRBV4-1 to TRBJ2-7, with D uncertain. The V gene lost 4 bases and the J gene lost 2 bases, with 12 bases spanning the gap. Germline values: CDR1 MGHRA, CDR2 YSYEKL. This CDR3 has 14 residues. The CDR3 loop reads CASSPLAATYEQYF. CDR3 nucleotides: TGCGCCAGCAGCCCGCTGGCGGCTACCTACGAGCAGTACTTC.

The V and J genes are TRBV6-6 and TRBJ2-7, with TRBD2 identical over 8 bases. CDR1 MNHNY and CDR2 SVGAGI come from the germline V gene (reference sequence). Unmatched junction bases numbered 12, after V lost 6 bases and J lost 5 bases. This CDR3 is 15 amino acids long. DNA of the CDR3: TGTGCCAGCAGCCCCTCCCGCGGGGGGTTGCACGAGCAGTACTTC. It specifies CASSPSRGGLHEQYF.

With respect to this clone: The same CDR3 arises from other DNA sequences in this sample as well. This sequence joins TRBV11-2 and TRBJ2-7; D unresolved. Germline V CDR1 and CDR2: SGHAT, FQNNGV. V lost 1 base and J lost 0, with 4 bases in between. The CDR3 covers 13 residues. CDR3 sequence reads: CASSLGPSYEQYF. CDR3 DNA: TGTGCCAGCAGCTTAGGTCCCTCCTACGAGCAGTACTTC. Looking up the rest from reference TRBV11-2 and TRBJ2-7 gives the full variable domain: EAGVAQSPRYKIIEKRQSVAFWCNPISGHATLYWYQQILGQGPKLLIQFQNNGVVDDSQLPKDRFSAERLKGVDSTLKIQPAKLEDSAVYLCASSLGPSYEQYFGPGTRLTVT.

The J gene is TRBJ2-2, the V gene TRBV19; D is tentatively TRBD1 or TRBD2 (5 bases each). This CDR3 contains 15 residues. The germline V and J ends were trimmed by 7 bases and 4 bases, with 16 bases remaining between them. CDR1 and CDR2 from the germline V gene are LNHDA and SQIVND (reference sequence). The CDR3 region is CASTPGPKGTGELFF. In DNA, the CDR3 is TGTGCCAGTACCCCGGGACCCAAAGGCACCGGGGAGCTGTTTTTT. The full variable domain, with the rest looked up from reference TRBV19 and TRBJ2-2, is DGGITQSPKYLFRKEGQNVTLSCEQNLNHDAMYWYRQDPGQGLRLIYYSQIVNDFQKGDIAEGYSVSREKKESFPLTVTSAQKNPTAFYLCASTPGPKGTGELFFGEGSRLTVL.